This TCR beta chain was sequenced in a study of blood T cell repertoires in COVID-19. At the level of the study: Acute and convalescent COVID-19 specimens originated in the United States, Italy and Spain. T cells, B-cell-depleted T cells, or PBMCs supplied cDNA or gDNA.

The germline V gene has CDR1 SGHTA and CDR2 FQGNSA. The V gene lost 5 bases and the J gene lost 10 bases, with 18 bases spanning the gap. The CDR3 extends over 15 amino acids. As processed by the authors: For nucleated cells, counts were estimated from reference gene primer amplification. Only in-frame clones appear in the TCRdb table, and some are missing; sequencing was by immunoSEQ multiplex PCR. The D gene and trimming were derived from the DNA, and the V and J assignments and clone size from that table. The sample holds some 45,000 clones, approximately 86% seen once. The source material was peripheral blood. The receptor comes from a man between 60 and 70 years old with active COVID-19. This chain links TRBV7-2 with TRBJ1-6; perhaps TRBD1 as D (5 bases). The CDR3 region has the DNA TGTGCCAGCAGCCCGCGGTTAGGGGAAGGATCACCCCTCCACTTT. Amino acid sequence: CASSPRLGEGSPLHF.